These 10 T cell receptor beta chains were all obtained from the same sample, sequenced in a study of T cell repertoires in cytomegalovirus infection. MiXCR, applied by TCRdb to the reads, yields one record per CDR3 protein. Among around 320,000 distinct CDR3 sequences listed, around 9.5% were seen once. Sequences were obtained from PBMCs. These receptors all stem from a human donor in good health (CMV status not recorded). Some clones in this sample may be carry-over from other donors' samples.

On this clonotype itself: Sequence at one end of the junction differs from germline and may be a read error. The chain carries TRBV7-2 and TRBJ2-4; D unclear. From germline, CDR1 is SGHTA and CDR2 FQGNSA. This CDR3 is 11 amino acids long. This CDR3 is CASNLEVIQYF. CDR3 in DNA: TGTGCCAGCAACTTAGAGGTCATTCAGTACTTC.

This clonotype was counted a few times. The CDR3 loop is CASGSHRTGPRRSGYTF. Written as DNA, the CDR3 is TGTGCCAGCGGATCTCATCGGACAGGCCCACGACGGTCTGGCTACACCTTC. The genes are TRBV6-2 or TRBV6-3 and TRBJ1-2; 7 bases agree with TRBD1. This CDR3 is 17 amino acids long. V lost 8 bases to trimming and J lost 7 bases; unmatched junction nucleotides: 22. Germline CDR1 is MNHEY and CDR2 is SVGEGT.

About this clonotype itself: One junction end does not reproduce the germline sequence, and a read error may be involved. The chain employs TRBV5-1 and TRBJ2-3; a weak D match, TRBD2 (6 bases). The germline V gene encodes CDR1 SGHRS and CDR2 YFSETQ. This CDR3 is 15 amino acids long. CDR3: CASSLEGLGPDTQCF. The CDR3 DNA follows: TGCGCCAGCAGCTTGGAGGGACTGGGACCAGATACGCAGTGTTTT. Looking up the rest from reference TRBV5-1 and TRBJ2-3 gives the full variable domain: KAGVTQTPRYLIKTRGQQVTLSCSPISGHRSVSWYQQTPGQGLQFLFEYFSETQRNKGNFPGRFSGRQFSNSRSEMNVSTLELGDSALYLCASSLEGLGPDTQCFGPGTRLTVL.

The chain has TRBV19 and TRBJ1-6; D is ambiguous. Between the trimmed V and J ends, which lost 4 bases and 9 bases, there was a span of 10 bases. The CDR3 spans 13 residues. Germline values: CDR1 LNHDA, CDR2 SQIVND (reference sequence). CDR3 amino acids: CASSTQAGSPLHF. The DNA of the CDR3 is TGTGCCAGTAGTACTCAAGCCGGTTCACCCCTCCACTTT.

This clonotype showed up just a few times. The V call is TRBV6-2 or TRBV6-3, the J call TRBJ2-7; D possibly corresponds to TRBD1 (6 bases). Trimming left V 2 bases short and J 3 bases short, with 17 bases between. Germline values: CDR1 MNHEY, CDR2 SVGEGT. The CDR3 has 16 amino acids. The CDR3 DNA is TGTGCCAGCAGTTACAGGCAGGGGCGAATCAACTACGAGCAGTACTTC. This encodes CASSYRQGRINYEQYF.

This clonotype was recorded many times. The chain carries TRBV7-6 and TRBJ1-5; 7 nucleotides align to TRBD1. V shed 5 bases, J shed 7 bases, and the junction held 11 bases outside the gene matches. Germline loops: CDR1 SGHVS, CDR2 FNYEAQ. This CDR3 comprises 15 residues. CDR3 DNA sequence: TGTGCCAGCAGCGTTGGAACAGGAGGGGGCCAGCCCCAGCATTTT. Its protein product is CASSVGTGGGQPQHF.

The V gene is TRBV4-3, the J gene TRBJ2-1, with D perhaps TRBD1 or TRBD2 (5 bases each). The germline gives CDR1 LGHNA, CDR2 YSLEER. V was pared by 0 bases and J by 12 bases, with 18 bases between. The CDR3 length is 15 residues. The CDR3 loop reads CASSQDGTSQSLQFF. CDR3 DNA: TGCGCCAGCAGCCAAGATGGGACGTCCCAATCCTTGCAGTTCTTC.

J is TRBJ2-3 and V is TRBV6-1; a weak D match, TRBD1 (6 bases). The CDR3 extends over 13 amino acids. The V gene's germline CDR1 is MNHNS and CDR2 SASEGT. V was pared by 5 bases and J by 9 bases, with 15 bases between. The CDR3 DNA is TGTGCCAGCAGTTACACAGGGACCCCAACGCAGTATTTT. Its translation is CASSYTGTPTQYF.

In this sample, this clonotype turned up a few times. This rearrangement joins TRBV7-6 to TRBJ2-1; perhaps TRBD1 as D (6 bases). The CDR3 contains 12 residues. CDR1 is SGHVS, CDR2 FNYEAQ, per germline. V was pared by 5 bases and J by 12 bases, with 14 bases between. The CDR3 nucleotides are TGTGCCAGCAGCACGTCACAGGGCCGGCAGTTCTTC. This gives the protein CASSTSQGRQFF. Supplemented by reference TRBV7-6 and TRBJ2-1, the full variable domain reads GAGVSQSPRYKVTKRGQDVALRCDPISGHVSLYWYRQALGQGPEFLTYFNYEAQQDKSGLPNDRFSAERPEGSISTLTIQRTEQRDSAMYRCASSTSQGRQFFGPGTRLTVL.

This clonotype was observed at least ten times. The chain couples TRBV7-2 to TRBJ1-1; maybe TRBD1 (5 bases). The ends were cut back, 5 bases at V and 2 bases at J, with 18 bases in the middle. Germline loops: CDR1 SGHTA, CDR2 FQGNSA. This CDR3 region has 16 residues. The DNA for the CDR3 is TGTGCCAGCAGCCCTAGGGGAGTTACCTATAACACTGAAGCTTTCTTT. This translates into CASSPRGVTYNTEAFF.